The text below deals with one T cell receptor beta chain. These data belong to a study of blood T cell repertoires in COVID-19. Turning to the study itself: Samples representing acute and convalescent COVID-19 were sourced from the United States, Italy and Spain.

TCRdb's table, derived via immunoSEQ multiplex PCR, lists solely in-frame clones and lacks some. The sample yields tens of thousands of clones, more than 85% seen once. V was trimmed by 1 base and J by 4 bases, leaving 4 bases between them. The CDR3 runs 13 residues. Germline CDR1 reads SGHAT; CDR2 reads FQNNGV. The TCR originated in a human donor in a cohort sampled during active COVID-19. The specimen was peripheral blood. The chain carries TRBV11-2 and TRBJ2-2; no reliable D call. The CDR3 here is CASSLAGTGELFF. In DNA form, the CDR3 reads TGTGCCAGCAGCTTAGCAGGCACCGGGGAGCTGTTTTTT.